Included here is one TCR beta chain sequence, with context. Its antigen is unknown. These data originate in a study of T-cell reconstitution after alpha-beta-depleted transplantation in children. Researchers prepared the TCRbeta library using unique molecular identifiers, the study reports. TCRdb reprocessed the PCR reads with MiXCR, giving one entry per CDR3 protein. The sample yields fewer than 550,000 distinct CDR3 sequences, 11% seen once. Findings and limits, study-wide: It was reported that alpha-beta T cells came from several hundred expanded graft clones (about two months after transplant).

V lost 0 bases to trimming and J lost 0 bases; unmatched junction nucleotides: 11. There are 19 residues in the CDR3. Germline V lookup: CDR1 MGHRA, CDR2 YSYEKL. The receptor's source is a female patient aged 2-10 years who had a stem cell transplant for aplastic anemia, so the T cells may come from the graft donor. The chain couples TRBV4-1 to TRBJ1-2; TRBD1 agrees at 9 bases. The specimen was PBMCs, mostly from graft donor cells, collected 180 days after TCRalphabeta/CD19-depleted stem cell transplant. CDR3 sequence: CASSQDLVRWTGANYGYTF. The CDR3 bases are TGCGCCAGCAGCCAAGATCTAGTGAGATGGACAGGGGCTAACTATGGCTACACCTTC.